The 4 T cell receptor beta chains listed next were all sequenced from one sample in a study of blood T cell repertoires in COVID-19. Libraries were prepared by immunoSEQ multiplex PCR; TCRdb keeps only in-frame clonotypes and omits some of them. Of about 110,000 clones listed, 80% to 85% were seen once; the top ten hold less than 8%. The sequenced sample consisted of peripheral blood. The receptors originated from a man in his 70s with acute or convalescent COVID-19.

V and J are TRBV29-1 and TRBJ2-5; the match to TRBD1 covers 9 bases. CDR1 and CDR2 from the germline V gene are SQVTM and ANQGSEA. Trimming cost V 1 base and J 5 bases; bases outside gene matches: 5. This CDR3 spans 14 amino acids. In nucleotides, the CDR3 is TGCAGCGTTGAAGTCGGGACAGGGATTGAGACCCAGTACTTC. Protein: CSVEVGTGIETQYF.

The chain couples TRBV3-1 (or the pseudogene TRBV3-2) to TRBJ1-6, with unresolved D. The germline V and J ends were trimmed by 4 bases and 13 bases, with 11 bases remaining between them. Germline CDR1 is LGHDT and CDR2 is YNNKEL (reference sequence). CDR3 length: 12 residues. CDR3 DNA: TGTGCCAGCAGCCGACCGGGTTTTCCCCTCCACTTT. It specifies CASSRPGFPLHF.

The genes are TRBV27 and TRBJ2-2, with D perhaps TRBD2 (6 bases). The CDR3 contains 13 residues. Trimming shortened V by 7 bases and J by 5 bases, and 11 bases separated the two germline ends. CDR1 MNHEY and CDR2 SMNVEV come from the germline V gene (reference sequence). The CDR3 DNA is TGTGCCAGCACGGGAGAGGGGACCGGGGAGCTGTTTTTT. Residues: CASTGEGTGELFF.

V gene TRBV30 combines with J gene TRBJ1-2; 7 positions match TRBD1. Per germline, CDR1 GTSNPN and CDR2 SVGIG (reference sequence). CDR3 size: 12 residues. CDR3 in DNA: TGTGCGAGAGGGGGCACCATCTATGGCTACACCTTC. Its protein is CARGGTIYGYTF.